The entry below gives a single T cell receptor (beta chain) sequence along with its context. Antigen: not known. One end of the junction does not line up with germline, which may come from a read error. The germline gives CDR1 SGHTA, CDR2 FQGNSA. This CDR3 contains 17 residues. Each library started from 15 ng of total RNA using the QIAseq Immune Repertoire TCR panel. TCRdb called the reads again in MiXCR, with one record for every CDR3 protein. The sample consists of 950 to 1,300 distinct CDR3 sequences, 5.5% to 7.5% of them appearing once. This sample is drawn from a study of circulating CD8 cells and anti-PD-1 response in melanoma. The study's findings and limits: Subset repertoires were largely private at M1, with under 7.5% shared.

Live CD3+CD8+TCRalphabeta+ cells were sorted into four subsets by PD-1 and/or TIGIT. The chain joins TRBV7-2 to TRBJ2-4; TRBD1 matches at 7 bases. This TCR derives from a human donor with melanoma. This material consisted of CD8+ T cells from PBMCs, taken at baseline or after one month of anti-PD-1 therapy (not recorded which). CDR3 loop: CASSLEGDSLAKNIQYF. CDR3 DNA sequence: TGTGCTAGCAGCTTAGAAGGGGACAGCCTAGCCAAAAACATTCAGTACTTC.